This entry lists 27 T cell receptor beta chains sequenced from one sample in a study of T cells in Graves' hyperthyroidism and ophthalmopathy. Regions amplified from RNA transcripts were the TCR beta CDR3 regions. The HTBI primer set drove a first-round RT-PCR of the TCR CDR3. From the multiplex PCR reads, TCRdb called clonotypes with MiXCR, one entry per CDR3 protein. The top ten hold around 15% of the sample, which has 330,000 or so distinct CDR3 sequences, around a sixth seen once. The sequencing input was blood. These receptors were obtained from a woman between 40 and 55 years old with Graves' ophthalmopathy.

The V gene is TRBV29-1, the J gene TRBJ1-1; D not resolved. The germline V gene has CDR1 SQVTM and CDR2 ANQGSEA. There are 12 residues in the CDR3. CDR3 in DNA: TGCAGTGGTCGGGAGATGAACACTGAAGCTTTCTTT. Residues: CSGREMNTEAFF. Full variable domain (missing parts from reference TRBV29-1 and TRBJ1-1): SAVISQKPSRDICQRGTSLTIQCQVDSQVTMMFWYRQQPGQSLTLIATANQGSEATYESGFVIDKFPISRPNLTFSTLTVSNMSPEDSSIYLCSGREMNTEAFFGQGTRLTVV.

This clonotype has a count of ten or more. The chain links TRBV6-2 or TRBV6-3 to TRBJ2-5, with 8 bases aligning to TRBD2. Germline CDR1 reads MNHEY; CDR2 reads SVGEGT. The V and J ends lost 0 bases and 1 base, in that order; junction bases with no gene match: 13. The CDR3 length is 19 residues. CDR3 sequence: CASSYSPGGPLPFQETQYF. For the CDR3, the DNA is TGTGCCAGCAGTTACTCTCCGGGAGGGCCCTTGCCCTTCCAAGAGACCCAGTACTTC.

The table lists this clonotype with many counts. The CDR3 spells CASSFLSYQETQYF. The CDR3 region has the DNA TGTGCCAGCAGCTTCCTATCGTACCAAGAGACCCAGTACTTC. The genes are TRBV7-9 and TRBJ2-5; D is uncertain. The CDR3 extends over 14 amino acids. Germline V lookup: CDR1 SEHNR, CDR2 FQNEAQ (reference sequence). Deletions cut 3 bases from V and 0 bases from J, with 8 bases between.

This clonotype was picked up many times. This rearrangement joins TRBV4-1 to TRBJ1-5, with D perhaps TRBD1 (6 bases). Germline values: CDR1 MGHRA, CDR2 YSYEKL. This CDR3 spans 15 amino acids. The V gene lost 1 base and the J gene lost 5 bases, with 12 bases spanning the gap. CDR3 protein: CASSQGGNRDQPQHF. CDR3 bases: TGCGCCAGCAGCCAAGGGGGGAACAGGGATCAGCCCCAGCATTTT.

The table lists this clonotype with many counts. With a much larger clone just one base away, this may be a read error. This CDR3 fails to terminate in the conserved phenylalanine or tryptophan, so it likely reflects a read error. The chain couples TRBV12-3 or TRBV12-4 to TRBJ1-1, with D possibly TRBD1 on 6 matching bases. Trimming stripped 7 bases from V and 1 base from J, with 19 bases between. CDR3 length: 16 residues. This chain's CDR3 is CASTRGGGATNTEAFL. The CDR3 DNA reads as TGTGCCAGCACCCGAGGGGGGGGCGCGACGAACACTGAAGCTTTCCTT.

This clonotype was seen repeatedly, ten times or more. The chain has TRBV27 and TRBJ2-7; D call uncertain. The length of the CDR3 is 16 residues. Trimming took 0 bases from V and 4 from J, leaving 16 bases between them. Germline V lookup: CDR1 MNHEY, CDR2 SMNVEV (reference sequence). CDR3 sequence: CASSLSSRLGLYEQYF. The DNA of the CDR3 is TGTGCCAGCAGTTTATCTTCAAGGTTGGGTCTTTACGAGCAGTACTTC.

There are many counts of this clonotype. The V gene is TRBV20-1, the J gene TRBJ1-5; 7 bases map to TRBD1. This CDR3 contains 16 residues. With V trimmed by 0 bases and J by 5 bases, 10 bases remained unmatched. Germline-derived CDR1 and CDR2 are DFQATT and SNEGSKA (reference sequence). CDR3 loop: CSARDKGQARDQPQHF. The CDR3 region has the DNA TGCAGTGCTAGAGATAAAGGACAGGCCCGCGATCAGCCCCAGCATTTT.

The J gene is TRBJ2-7, the V gene TRBV6-2 or TRBV6-3; D possibly corresponds to TRBD2 (5 bases). Trimming took 6 bases from V and 5 from J, leaving 14 bases between them. CDR3 length equals 13 residues. CDR1 is MNHEY and CDR2 is SVGEGT in the germline V gene. The CDR3 spells CASRPSFFHEQYF. DNA for the CDR3: TGTGCCAGCAGGCCTAGCTTTTTCCACGAGCAGTACTTC.

The rearrangement links TRBV11-2 to TRBJ2-5; D is perhaps TRBD1 (5 bases). Germline CDR1 SGHAT, CDR2 FQNNGV. The CDR3 runs 12 residues. V was shortened by 8 bases and J by 5 bases, with 12 bases between the two germline ends. CDR3 region: CASQGLGETQYF. The CDR3 DNA is TGTGCCAGCCAGGGTCTGGGGGAGACCCAGTACTTC.

This clonotype has at least ten counts. The chain employs TRBV9 and TRBJ1-3; D uncertain. Germline CDR1 SGDLS, CDR2 YYNGEE. V shed 4 bases and J shed 4 bases, with 12 bases lying between them. CDR3 size: 14 residues. This CDR3 is CASSLQTRGNTIYF. The CDR3 DNA reads as TGTGCCAGCAGCCTCCAGACCCGGGGAAACACCATATATTTT.

This clonotype was seen ten or more times. This chain uses TRBV3-1 with TRBJ2-5; D not resolved. Trimming stripped 1 base from V and 0 bases from J, with 9 bases between. Germline CDR1 LGHDT, CDR2 YNNKEL (reference sequence). The CDR3 consists of 15 residues. The DNA of the CDR3 is TGTGCCAGCAGCCAAGGTTTAGGCGACCAAGAGACCCAGTACTTC. Translating it yields CASSQGLGDQETQYF.

This clonotype was seen ten or more times. The chain is built from TRBV28 and TRBJ2-4, with D perhaps assigned TRBD1 or TRBD2 (5 bases each). The V gene lost 9 bases and the J gene lost 7 bases, with 19 bases spanning the gap. From germline, CDR1 is MDHEN and CDR2 SYDVKM. This CDR3 has 14 residues. CDR3 DNA: TGTGCCAGAATACCAGGGCCCCGAGGGAACATTCAGTACTTC. Its protein is CARIPGPRGNIQYF.

Concerning this clonotype itself: A junction boundary mismatches the germline segment, possibly from a read error. This chain joins TRBV28 and TRBJ2-4, with D perhaps matching TRBD2 (5 bases). Germline V lookup: CDR1 MDHEN, CDR2 SYDVKM. CDR3 size: 13 residues. CDR3 nucleotides: TGTGCCAGCAGTGGAACCGGGATTCATATTCGGTACTTC. Protein product: CASSGTGIHIRYF.

V and J are TRBV19 and TRBJ1-1; D is undetermined. Germline assignment: CDR1 LNHDA and CDR2 SQIVND (reference sequence). This CDR3 spans 13 amino acids. V was pared by 7 bases and J by 3 bases, with 12 bases between. CDR3 nucleotide sequence: TGTGCCAGTACCGAACAGAGCCACACTGAAGCTTTCTTT. Translating it yields CASTEQSHTEAFF.

The table lists this clonotype with many counts. The chain links TRBV6-5 to TRBJ1-2, with 7 bases identical to TRBD1. The CDR3 has 12 amino acids. The V and J ends lost 7 bases and 8 bases, in that order; junction bases with no gene match: 7. Germline V lookup: CDR1 MNHEY, CDR2 SVGAGI. The CDR3 DNA follows: TGTGCCAGCATGTCCGGGACAGAAGGCTACACCTTC. It specifies CASMSGTEGYTF.

This clonotype was seen repeatedly, ten times or more. As DNA, the CDR3 is TGTGCCAGCACCGCAGGACTAGCGGGGCCCTACGAGCAGTACTTC. Translation: CASTAGLAGPYEQYF. The J gene is TRBJ2-7, the V gene TRBV12-3 or TRBV12-4; 12 nucleotides line up with TRBD2. J was trimmed by 2 bases and V by 7 bases; bases with no gene match: 6. The CDR3 is made up of 15 amino acids.

This clonotype was picked up a small number of times. The junction departs from germline at one end; a sequencing error may be responsible. The V gene is TRBV28, the J gene TRBJ1-2; a weak D match, TRBD1 (5 bases). From germline, CDR1 is MDHEN and CDR2 SYDVKM. CDR3 size: 13 residues. CDR3 residues: CASLINRNYGYIF. CDR3 nucleotide sequence: TGTGCCAGCCTTATCAACAGGAATTATGGCTACATCTTC.

This clonotype was picked up many times. An end of the junction differs from the germline gene, which may be a read error. CDR3 bases: TGTGCCAGCAGCTTAGTCAGGAGGAGCTACGAGCGGTACTTC. This translates into CASSLVRRSYERYF. V gene TRBV7-2 combines with J gene TRBJ2-7; possible D gene TRBD2, 5 bases. The CDR3 spans 14 residues. The germline gives CDR1 SGHTA, CDR2 FQGNSA. The full variable domain, completed using reference TRBV7-2 and TRBJ2-7, is GAGVSQSPSNKVTEKGKDVELRCDPISGHTALYWYRQSLGQGLEFLIYFQGNSAPDKSGLPSDRFSAERTGGSVSTLTIQRTQQEDSAVYLCASSLVRRSYERYFGPGTRLTVT.

There are many counts of this clonotype. V usage is TRBV29-1 and J usage is TRBJ1-5; 7 nucleotides align to TRBD1. The CDR3 has 13 residues. Germline CDR1 is SQVTM and CDR2 is ANQGSEA. CDR3 in DNA: TGCGCCACTTCCCAGGGGGGCAATCAGCCCCAGCATTTT. Encoded protein: CATSQGGNQPQHF.

This clonotype appeared many times. The chain employs TRBV6-2 or TRBV6-3 and TRBJ2-7; D is possibly TRBD2 (6 bases). CDR3 length: 13 amino acids. The V and J ends lost 10 bases and 3 bases respectively, with 16 bases between them. Germline loops: CDR1 MNHEY, CDR2 SVGEGT. The DNA for the CDR3 is TGTGCCACCGTCGGGGGTCTCATCTACGAGCAGTACTTC. This encodes CATVGGLIYEQYF.

In this sample, this clonotype turned up many times. J is TRBJ2-2 and V is TRBV7-3, with a tentative D call TRBD1 (7 bases). Germline CDR1 reads SGHTA; CDR2 reads FQGTGA. V was cut by 6 bases and J by 4 bases, with 12 bases left in between. CDR3 length: 14 amino acids. In nucleotides, the CDR3 is TGTGCCAGCAGACCCCAGGGGGGCACCGGGGAGCTGTTTTTT. Amino acid sequence: CASRPQGGTGELFF. Filled out from reference TRBV7-3 and TRBJ2-2, the complete variable domain reads GAGVSQTPSNKVTEKGKYVELRCDPISGHTALYWYRQSLGQGPEFLIYFQGTGAADDSGLPNDRFFAVRPEGSVSTLKIQRTERGDSAVYLCASRPQGGTGELFFGEGSRLTVL.

This clonotype was counted at least ten times. The rearrangement links TRBV19 to TRBJ1-5, with D maybe TRBD1 (6 bases). V lost 7 bases to trimming and J lost 2 bases, with 12 bases between them. Per germline, CDR1 LNHDA and CDR2 SQIVND (reference sequence). CDR3 length: 14 amino acids. The CDR3 DNA reads TGTGCCAGTAACGACAGGTTCCGCAATCAGCCCCAGCATTTT. Translating gives CASNDRFRNQPQHF.

This clonotype was counted many times. The genes are TRBV5-4 and TRBJ1-2, with 7 bases that match TRBD1. Unmatched junction bases numbered 2, after V lost 6 bases and J lost 3 bases. This CDR3 contains 12 residues. CDR1 is SGHNT, CDR2 YYREEE, per germline (reference sequence). The CDR3 DNA reads as TGTGCCAGCACTGGGACAGACTATGGCTACACCTTC. It encodes CASTGTDYGYTF.

This clonotype showed up many times. The J gene is TRBJ1-2, the V gene TRBV6-4, with D tentatively TRBD1 (6 bases). V lost 6 bases to trimming and J lost 4 bases, with 12 bases between them. The CDR3 is made up of 13 amino acids. Germline V lookup: CDR1 MRHNA, CDR2 SNTAGT. CDR3 in amino acids: CASRNREFYGYTF. The CDR3, as DNA: TGTGCCAGCAGAAACAGGGAATTCTATGGCTACACCTTC.

This clonotype has a count of ten or more. This chain uses TRBV28 with TRBJ2-4, with D possibly being TRBD1 (7 bases). There are 14 residues in the CDR3. Trimming stripped 6 bases from V and 4 bases from J, with 13 bases between. Germline assignment: CDR1 MDHEN and CDR2 SYDVKM. DNA for the CDR3: TGTGCCAGCAGGGGGGGACAGACAAAAAACATTCAGTACTTC. This encodes CASRGGQTKNIQYF.

Ten or more counts support this clonotype. The gene calls are TRBV30 and TRBJ1-1; no definite D call. V lost 4 bases, J lost 7 bases, and 16 bases lay in between. CDR3 size: 13 residues. Germline V gene data show CDR1 as GTSNPN and CDR2 as SVGIG (reference sequence). The CDR3 region has the DNA TGTGCCTGGACCCACGGTGGAAGCCTTGAAGCTTTCTTT. Translation: CAWTHGGSLEAFF. Full variable domain (remainder filled in from reference TRBV30 and TRBJ1-1): SQTIHQWPATLVQPVGSPLSLECTVEGTSNPNLYWYRQAAGRGLQLLFYSVGIGQISSEVPQNLSASRPQDRQFILSSKKLLLSDSGFYLCAWTHGGSLEAFFGQGTRLTVV.

There are many counts of this clonotype. The rearrangement links TRBV7-2 to TRBJ2-2; D not resolved. Germline V gene lookup returns CDR1 SGHTA and CDR2 FQGNSA. V lost 4 bases, J lost 6 bases, and 12 bases lay in between. The CDR3 has 14 residues. In DNA form, the CDR3 reads TGTGCCAGCAGCTCTATACCCCCCTCCGGGGAGCTGTTTTTT. Protein sequence: CASSSIPPSGELFF. Full variable domain (outside the CDR3, taken from reference TRBV7-2 and TRBJ2-2): GAGVSQSPSNKVTEKGKDVELRCDPISGHTALYWYRQSLGQGLEFLIYFQGNSAPDKSGLPSDRFSAERTGGSVSTLTIQRTQQEDSAVYLCASSSIPPSGELFFGEGSRLTVL.